A single sample is the source of the 24 T cell receptor beta chains below, sequenced in a study of spatial heterogeneity in lung cancer. Time point reported: sample taken at primary tumor resection. TCRdb redid the calling of the 5' RACE reads with MiXCR, one entry per CDR3 protein. The sample has 700 or so distinct CDR3 sequences, roughly 22% seen once. The source was normal lung tissue next to the tumor, collected at surgery. These TCRs come from a male donor with early-stage non-small cell lung cancer.

Points on this clonotype: Little can be read into the size of this beta chain, an off-target read in a library designed for alpha chains. J is TRBJ2-4 and V is TRBV3-1; D may correspond to TRBD1 or TRBD2 (5 bases each). Deletions cut 0 bases from V and 7 bases from J, with 10 bases between. The CDR3 is made up of 14 amino acids. The germline V gene encodes CDR1 LGHDT and CDR2 YNNKEL (reference sequence). DNA for the CDR3: TGTGCCAGCAGCCAAGATGGGGGTCGGAACATTCAGTACTTC. It is translated as CASSQDGGRNIQYF.

To note about this clonotype: This beta chain slipped into a library made for alpha chains as a stray read, so its size is not meaningful. The rearrangement links TRBV5-1 to TRBJ2-3; tentatively, D is TRBD1 (6 bases). From germline, CDR1 is SGHRS and CDR2 YFSETQ. There are 14 residues in the CDR3. V lost 4 bases, J lost 2 bases, and 11 bases lay in between. The CDR3 protein is CASSAQGDTDTQYF. The CDR3 DNA is TGCGCCAGCAGCGCACAGGGTGACACAGATACGCAGTATTTT.

This clonotype was counted between two and nine times. As an off-target read in a library built for alpha chains, this beta chain has a frequency of little significance. V usage is TRBV5-1 and J usage is TRBJ2-3, with 7 bases matching TRBD1. CDR1 and CDR2 (germline): SGHRS, YFSETQ. V was clipped by 3 bases and J by 0 bases; unmatched bases: 4. This CDR3 spans 15 amino acids. DNA for the CDR3: TGCGCCAGCAGCTCTATGGGACAGAGCACAGATACGCAGTATTTT. Amino acids: CASSSMGQSTDTQYF. The full variable domain, rest sourced from reference TRBV5-1 and TRBJ2-3, is KAGVTQTPRYLIKTRGQQVTLSCSPISGHRSVSWYQQTPGQGLQFLFEYFSETQRNKGNFPGRFSGRQFSNSRSEMNVSTLELGDSALYLCASSSMGQSTDTQYFGPGTRLTVL.

This clonotype has just a few counts. The library was built for alpha chains, so this beta chain is an off-target read and its size means little. The chain recombines TRBV7-2 with TRBJ2-1; D gene unclear. The CDR3 is made up of 12 amino acids. V lost 4 bases and J lost 8, with 9 bases in between. The germline gives CDR1 SGHTA, CDR2 FQGNSA. The CDR3 region is CASSSNWDEQFF. The DNA of the CDR3 is TGTGCCAGCAGCTCTAATTGGGATGAGCAGTTCTTC.

As regards this clonotype: Because the library targeted alpha chains, this beta chain is an off-target read whose size means little. The chain has TRBV18 and TRBJ2-7; 12 bases map to TRBD2. This CDR3 region has 15 residues. The germline V gene encodes CDR1 KGHSH and CDR2 LQKENI. J gave up 6 bases and V 0 bases, and 3 bases lay outside the gene matches. CDR3 in amino acids: CASSPPTSGRGEQYF. The CDR3 nucleotides are TGTGCCAGCTCACCACCGACTAGCGGGAGAGGCGAGCAGTACTTC.

This clonotype was observed a few times. The size of this beta chain means little, since it is a stray read in a library made for alpha chains. CDR3: CASSQERSGPRDEQYF. The DNA for the CDR3 is TGCGCCAGCAGCCAAGAGCGATCGGGACCACGTGACGAGCAGTACTTC. The genes are TRBV4-1 and TRBJ2-7, with D possibly called TRBD1 or TRBD2 (5 bases each). The CDR3 covers 16 residues. Per germline, CDR1 MGHRA and CDR2 YSYEKL. V lost 0 bases to trimming and J lost 5 bases, with 17 bases between them.

As to this clonotype: This beta chain represents an off-target read in a library built for alpha chains; its size is of limited meaning. V usage is TRBV28 and J usage is TRBJ2-7; 8 nucleotides agree with TRBD1. Trimming at V came to 6 bases and at J to 3 bases, leaving 4 bases not matched to a gene. This CDR3 region has 13 residues. CDR1 and CDR2 (germline): MDHEN, SYDVKM. CDR3 region: CASSRDRGYEQYF. Written as DNA, the CDR3 is TGTGCCAGCAGCAGAGACAGGGGCTACGAGCAGTACTTC.

Worth noting for this clonotype: This beta chain came through as a stray read in a library set up for alpha chains, and its size says little. The gene calls are TRBV24-1 and TRBJ2-1, with a weak D call TRBD1 (6 bases). V was trimmed by 4 bases and J by 9 bases, leaving 21 bases between them. The CDR3 has 16 residues. CDR1 is KGHDR, CDR2 SFDVKD, per germline. The CDR3 sequence: CATSDTTGFLLGEQFF. The CDR3 nucleotides are TGTGCCACCAGTGACACCACAGGGTTCCTTCTGGGTGAGCAGTTCTTC.

By frequency in the sample, this clonotype is hyperexpanded (1% or more). Little can be read into the size of this beta chain, an off-target read in a library designed for alpha chains. The chain has TRBV19 and TRBJ2-3; tentatively, D is TRBD1 (6 bases). The CDR3 consists of 17 residues. Germline V CDR1 and CDR2: LNHDA, SQIVND (reference sequence). Trimming removed 5 bases from V and 3 bases from J, with 21 bases in between. CDR3 sequence (DNA): TGTGCCAGTAGTTCCCCCTTGGGGGCGCGTTCAACAGATACGCAGTATTTT. Protein sequence: CASSSPLGARSTDTQYF.

This clonotype was counted a single time. This beta chain turned up in a library designed for alpha chains; as an off-target read, its abundance says little. The V call is TRBV7-8, the J call TRBJ2-7; 9 nucleotides agree with TRBD2. Germline assignment: CDR1 SGHVS and CDR2 FQNEAQ. CDR3 size: 14 residues. V lost 4 bases to trimming and J lost 5 bases; unmatched junction nucleotides: 6. The CDR3 DNA reads TGTGCCAGCAGCTATTTAGCGGGAGCGGACGAGCAGTACTTC. Encoded protein: CASSYLAGADEQYF.

This clonotype is large within its sample. As an off-target read in a library built for alpha chains, this beta chain has a frequency of little significance. The chain combines TRBV29-1 with TRBJ2-3; 10 bases are a match to TRBD2. After removal of 4 bases from V and 4 bases from J, the junction contained 8 bases not matched to a gene. CDR1 is SQVTM, CDR2 ANQGSEA, per germline. CDR3 size: 15 residues. CDR3 amino acids: CSVGSSGGYADTQYF. In DNA, the CDR3 is TGCAGCGTTGGATCTAGCGGGGGTTATGCAGATACGCAGTATTTT.

This clonotype counts as large. For a library built for alpha chains, this beta chain is a stray read; little rests on its size. V gene TRBV6-5 combines with J gene TRBJ2-5, with D maybe TRBD2 (6 bases). The germline V and J ends were trimmed by 2 bases and 1 base, with 8 bases remaining between them. Germline CDR1 reads MNHEY; CDR2 reads SVGAGI. The length of the CDR3 is 14 residues. Written as DNA, the CDR3 is TGTGCCAGCAGTTACGGGAGGATCCAAGAGACCCAGTACTTC. Translated: CASSYGRIQETQYF.

A word on this clonotype: This beta chain turned up in a library designed for alpha chains; as an off-target read, its abundance says little. The chain joins TRBV7-6 to TRBJ2-3; a possible D gene is TRBD2 (5 bases). The length of the CDR3 is 14 residues. Trimming stripped 1 base from V and 8 bases from J, with 13 bases between. From germline, CDR1 is SGHVS and CDR2 FNYEAQ. The CDR3 DNA sequence: TGTGCCAGCAGCTTAGAGGTGCTAGCAGGTACGCAGTATTTT. Encoded protein: CASSLEVLAGTQYF.

In its sample, this clonotype ranks as large. The library was built for alpha chains, so this beta chain is an off-target read and its size means little. V is TRBV5-1 and J is TRBJ2-2; D call uncertain. Trimming left V 5 bases short and J 1 base short, with 12 bases between. The CDR3 loop spans 15 amino acids. Germline CDR1 SGHRS, CDR2 YFSETQ. The CDR3 nucleotides are TGCGCCAGCAGTTCCGCGACTCAGAACACCGGGGAGCTGTTTTTT. Protein sequence: CASSSATQNTGELFF.

Concerning this clonotype: The size of this beta chain means little, since it is a stray read in a library made for alpha chains. The chain couples TRBV5-1 to TRBJ2-3; 9 bases line up with TRBD1. J was trimmed by 4 bases and V by 3 bases; bases with no gene match: 12. The CDR3 consists of 17 residues. In germline, CDR1 is SGHRS, CDR2 YFSETQ. This chain's CDR3 is CASSSDRGPLSPDTQYF. The DNA of the CDR3 is TGCGCCAGCAGCTCGGACAGGGGTCCTCTTTCCCCAGATACGCAGTATTTT. Full variable domain (remainder filled in from reference TRBV5-1 and TRBJ2-3): KAGVTQTPRYLIKTRGQQVTLSCSPISGHRSVSWYQQTPGQGLQFLFEYFSETQRNKGNFPGRFSGRQFSNSRSEMNVSTLELGDSALYLCASSSDRGPLSPDTQYFGPGTRLTVL.

Notes on this clonotype: With the library built for alpha chains, this beta chain is off target and its frequency is not meaningful. The rearrangement uses TRBV20-1 and TRBJ2-7; D ambiguous. Trimming removed 3 bases at V and 2 bases at J, with 5 bases between. The CDR3 covers 11 residues. Germline CDR1 is DFQATT and CDR2 is SNEGSKA (reference sequence). For the CDR3, the DNA is TGCAGTGCTAGCAGTCCCTACGAGCAGTACTTC. This sequence encodes CSASSPYEQYF.

This clonotype was picked up a small number of times. Little can be read into the size of this beta chain, an off-target read in a library designed for alpha chains. J is TRBJ2-3 and V is TRBV7-3; maybe TRBD2 (6 bases). Germline values: CDR1 SGHTA, CDR2 FQGTGA. The V end lost 5 bases, the J end lost 2 bases, and 11 bases lay between the germline ends. The CDR3 has 14 residues. CDR3: CASSLTSPTDTQYF. CDR3 coding DNA: TGTGCCAGCAGCCTGACTAGTCCCACAGATACGCAGTATTTT.

Turning to this clonotype: In a library made to pick up alpha chains, this beta chain is a stray read with a size that means little. The chain links TRBV30 to TRBJ2-5; maybe TRBD1 (6 bases). CDR3 length equals 13 residues. V was shortened by 3 bases and J by 5 bases, with 13 bases between the two germline ends. Germline V gene sequence: CDR1 GTSNPN, CDR2 SVGIG (reference sequence). CDR3 loop: CAWSIQGSETQYF. For the CDR3, the DNA is TGTGCCTGGAGCATACAGGGTAGCGAGACCCAGTACTTC.

This clonotype is judged large. Being off target in a library aimed at alpha chains, this beta chain has a size of little meaning. This chain links TRBV3-1 with TRBJ2-7; D possibly corresponds to TRBD1 (5 bases). Looked up from germline, CDR1 is LGHDT and CDR2 is YNNKEL (reference sequence). V was shortened by 1 base and J by 3 bases, with 13 bases between the two germline ends. The CDR3 spans 15 residues. The CDR3 here is CASSQALTAFYEQYF. The CDR3, as DNA: TGTGCCAGCAGCCAAGCGTTGACAGCCTTCTACGAGCAGTACTTC.

By share, this clonotype counts as large. The library was built for alpha chains, so this beta chain is an off-target read and its size means little. CDR3 bases: TGTGCCAGCAGCTTAGCCCCCGGGACTAGCGGGATTAGCTCCTACGAGCAGTACTTC. Protein sequence: CASSLAPGTSGISSYEQYF. The chain employs TRBV7-8 and TRBJ2-7, with 13 bases identical to TRBD2. With 0 bases clipped from V and 0 bases from J, the junction kept 8 bases outside the gene matches. The CDR3 has 19 residues. Germline V lookup: CDR1 SGHVS, CDR2 FQNEAQ.

As for this clonotype: As an off-target read in a library built for alpha chains, this beta chain has a frequency of little significance. V gene TRBV11-1 combines with J gene TRBJ2-5; 7 bases are a match to TRBD1. With 5 bases clipped from V and 5 bases from J, the junction kept 11 bases outside the gene matches. This CDR3 comprises 15 residues. Germline V CDR1 and CDR2: SGHAT, FQDESV (reference sequence). The CDR3: CASSPYDRVAETQYF. The CDR3 DNA follows: TGTGCCAGCAGCCCTTACGACAGGGTAGCCGAGACCCAGTACTTC.

This clonotype ranks as large. As an off-target read in a library built for alpha chains, this beta chain has a frequency of little significance. The V call is TRBV9, the J call TRBJ2-1; D call uncertain. V was pared by 2 bases and J by 10 bases, with 10 bases between. Germline CDR1 reads SGDLS; CDR2 reads YYNGEE. CDR3 length: 12 amino acids. The CDR3 DNA reads TGTGCCAGCAGCGTCCTGACCGGAGAGCAGTTCTTC. Encoded protein: CASSVLTGEQFF.

Turning to this clonotype: This beta chain represents an off-target read in a library built for alpha chains; its size is of limited meaning. The V call is TRBV20-1, the J call TRBJ2-5; 9 bases fit TRBD2. From germline, CDR1 is DFQATT and CDR2 SNEGSKA (reference sequence). This CDR3 spans 16 amino acids. V shed 0 bases and J 5 bases; nucleotides not matched to a gene: 10. CDR3 sequence reads: CSARDAGGNRLETQYF. The CDR3 nucleotides are TGCAGTGCTAGAGACGCGGGGGGGAATCGATTGGAGACCCAGTACTTC.

In its sample, this clonotype was seen a few times. This beta chain is off target for a library built for alpha chains, so its abundance means little. The V gene is TRBV29-1, the J gene TRBJ2-1; a possible D gene is TRBD1 (6 bases). Germline CDR1 SQVTM, CDR2 ANQGSEA. This CDR3 comprises 13 residues. V gave up 7 bases and J gave up 4 bases, with 14 bases separating them. CDR3 DNA: TGCAGCGGGGGACATGGGCAGTACAATGAGCAGTTCTTC. Translation: CSGGHGQYNEQFF.